This passage covers 25 T cell receptor beta chains from one sample sequenced in a study of neurological immune-mediated disorders. Stated time point: technical triplicate 3. Using its own MiXCR run on the 5' RACE reads, TCRdb lists one record per CDR3 protein. This repertoire shows some 47,000 distinct CDR3 sequences, 20% to 25% found once; its top ten account for 3.5% to 5%. The sequencing input was PBMCs. These receptors were taken from a man aged 60 to 75 with HTLV-1-associated myelopathy (HAM/TSP).

The chain's CDR3 is CASSLSRGGTEAFF. For the CDR3, the DNA is TGCGCCAGCAGCTTGAGCAGGGGTGGCACTGAAGCTTTCTTT. The chain employs TRBV5-1 and TRBJ1-1, with D maybe TRBD1 (6 bases). The CDR3 totals 14 residues. Germline CDR1 reads SGHRS; CDR2 reads YFSETQ. The ends were cut back, 1 base at V and 4 bases at J, with 11 bases in the middle.

This sequence joins TRBV20-1 and TRBJ2-3, with 11 bases matching TRBD2. The CDR3 loop spans 18 amino acids. CDR1 and CDR2 from the germline V gene are DFQATT and SNEGSKA (reference sequence). J gave up 0 bases and V 5 bases, and 13 bases lay outside the gene matches. Written as DNA, the CDR3 is TGCAGTGCTCTAGGTCGTGGGCTAGCGGGAGGAAGCACAGATACGCAGTATTTT. Protein product: CSALGRGLAGGSTDTQYF.

This chain links TRBV20-1 with TRBJ2-3, with 7 bases aligning to TRBD2. From germline, CDR1 is DFQATT and CDR2 SNEGSKA (reference sequence). The CDR3 runs to 16 residues. Losses at the gene ends were 1 base for V and 1 base for J; bases not matched to a gene: 8. In DNA form, the CDR3 reads TGCAGTGCTAGAGGCGGTAGCGGGTCCCGCACAGATACGCAGTATTTT. Amino acid sequence: CSARGGSGSRTDTQYF.

This clonotype has at least ten counts. V usage is TRBV20-1 and J usage is TRBJ2-1, with D possibly being TRBD1 (5 bases). Per germline, CDR1 DFQATT and CDR2 SNEGSKA (reference sequence). CDR3 length: 16 amino acids. V dropped 4 bases and J dropped 6 bases, with 22 bases sitting between them. CDR3 region: CSANPQGFESSNEQFF. CDR3 coding DNA: TGCAGTGCTAACCCCCAGGGATTCGAGAGTTCCAATGAGCAGTTCTTC.

The V and J genes are TRBV2 and TRBJ1-2, with TRBD1 as a possible D gene (5 bases). The CDR3 runs 13 residues. The V gene lost 6 bases and the J gene lost 6 bases, with 14 bases spanning the gap. Germline loops: CDR1 SNHLY, CDR2 FYNNEI. CDR3 loop: CASSRDRANGYTF. CDR3 sequence (DNA): TGTGCCAGCAGCCGGGACCGGGCCAATGGCTACACCTTC.

The V gene is TRBV27, the J gene TRBJ1-1; D uncertain. The CDR3 is made up of 15 amino acids. Germline CDR1 reads MNHEY; CDR2 reads SMNVEV (reference sequence). The ends were cut back, 1 base at V and 4 bases at J, with 13 bases in the middle. DNA for the CDR3: TGTGCCAGCAGTTTATTCTGGGGTTCGGGCACTGAAGCTTTCTTT. Its protein product is CASSLFWGSGTEAFF.

This clonotype has at least ten counts. The V and J genes are TRBV20-1 and TRBJ2-2, with D hard to call. The CDR3 runs to 16 residues. V lost 0 bases and J lost 0, with 11 bases in between. Germline assignment: CDR1 DFQATT and CDR2 SNEGSKA (reference sequence). The CDR3 region has the DNA TGCAGTGCTAGAGATGCAAGGCGGACGAACACCGGGGAGCTGTTTTTT. Amino acids: CSARDARRTNTGELFF.

This clonotype was recorded many times. The chain combines TRBV3-1 with TRBJ1-6, with TRBD1 matching over 7 bases. From germline, CDR1 is LGHDT and CDR2 YNNKEL (reference sequence). The CDR3 loop spans 14 amino acids. V was pared by 4 bases and J by 8 bases, with 5 bases of the junction left unmatched. The CDR3 DNA follows: TGTGCCAGCAGCCCCGGGACAGTCGATTCACCCCTCCACTTT. Translation: CASSPGTVDSPLHF.

This clonotype was counted ten times or more. The chain uses TRBV5-1 and TRBJ2-7; 7 nucleotides align to TRBD1. Germline V lookup: CDR1 SGHRS, CDR2 YFSETQ. With V trimmed by 3 bases and J by 0 bases, 15 bases remained unmatched. This CDR3 has 18 residues. The CDR3 spells CASSYASSGQASSYEQYF. The CDR3 nucleotides are TGCGCCAGCAGCTACGCCTCTAGTGGACAGGCGAGCTCCTACGAGCAGTACTTC.

This clonotype was found many times. V usage is TRBV25-1 and J usage is TRBJ2-1; no reliable D call. Trimming took off 2 bases at V and 0 bases at J, with 11 bases between the two ends. CDR1 and CDR2 from the germline V gene are MGHDK and SYGVNS. CDR3 length: 16 residues. The CDR3 loop reads CASSEQVAVSYNEQFF. The CDR3 DNA is TGTGCCAGCAGTGAACAGGTTGCGGTCTCCTACAATGAGCAGTTCTTC.

The genes are TRBV5-5 and TRBJ2-2, with TRBD2 matching 8 bases. Germline assignment: CDR1 SGHKS and CDR2 YYEKEE (reference sequence). The ends lost 1 base at V and 0 bases at J; junction bases unmatched: 2. This CDR3 is built from 16 residues. The DNA of the CDR3 is TGTGCCAGCAGCTTGCAAGCGGGGGCGAACACCGGGGAGCTGTTTTTT. This gives the protein CASSLQAGANTGELFF.

This clonotype was counted at least ten times. V usage is TRBV4-1 and J usage is TRBJ1-3; D is ambiguous. The CDR3 covers 16 residues. With 0 bases removed from V and 3 bases from J, the gap between germline ends came to 12 bases. Germline V lookup: CDR1 MGHRA, CDR2 YSYEKL. CDR3 loop: CASSQDPGVFGNTIYF. The CDR3 DNA reads as TGCGCCAGCAGCCAAGATCCCGGGGTCTTTGGAAACACCATATATTTT.

Many counts were recorded for this clonotype. This chain uses TRBV10-3 with TRBJ2-7; the match to TRBD2 covers 8 bases. Germline trimming cut 10 bases from V and 3 bases from J; bases unmatched to any gene: 5. The CDR3 runs to 12 residues. The V gene's germline CDR1 is ENHRY and CDR2 SYGVKD. The CDR3: CATGGPNYEQYF. CDR3 bases: TGTGCCACGGGAGGGCCGAACTACGAGCAGTACTTC.

On this clonotype: A single base separates this from a much larger clone, so it may be a read error. The CDR3 is CASSYTIGRGGELFF. CDR3 nucleotide sequence: TGTGCCAGCAGTTATACTATCGGGAGGGGCGGGGAGCTGTTTTTT. V and J are TRBV6-5 and TRBJ2-2; the match to TRBD2 covers 8 bases. The CDR3 contains 15 residues. Per germline, CDR1 MNHEY and CDR2 SVGAGI. Unmatched junction bases numbered 7, after V lost 3 bases and J lost 7 bases.

This clonotype has a count of ten or more. V usage is TRBV12-3 or TRBV12-4 and J usage is TRBJ2-1; 15 bases align to TRBD2. This CDR3 spans 18 amino acids. Trimming removed 4 bases from V and 5 bases from J; junction bases left unmatched: 9. The CDR3 loop reads CASSSGLAGGPFDNEQFF. The CDR3 nucleotides are TGTGCCAGCAGTTCCGGACTAGCGGGAGGGCCGTTCGACAATGAGCAGTTCTTC.

This clonotype was seen repeatedly, ten times or more. The V call is TRBV20-1, the J call TRBJ2-1; no clear D. The germline V gene encodes CDR1 DFQATT and CDR2 SNEGSKA (reference sequence). V gave up 2 bases and J gave up 1 base, with 6 bases separating them. This CDR3 has 13 residues. Here the CDR3 reads CSARYRSYNEQFF. The CDR3, as DNA: TGCAGTGCTAGATACAGATCCTACAATGAGCAGTTCTTC.

Many counts were recorded for this clonotype. The rearrangement joins TRBV5-1 to TRBJ2-6; D is uncertain. Germline V CDR1 and CDR2: SGHRS, YFSETQ. CDR3 length equals 16 residues. V was pared by 0 bases and J by 0 bases, with 7 bases between. CDR3 sequence reads: CASSLETRSGANVLTF. The CDR3, as DNA: TGCGCCAGCAGCTTGGAAACACGCTCTGGGGCCAACGTCCTGACTTTC.

This clonotype was found many times. J is TRBJ2-7 and V is TRBV7-2, with TRBD2 matching 12 bases. The CDR3 extends over 15 amino acids. After removal of 3 bases from V and 7 bases from J, the junction contained 7 bases not matched to a gene. Germline V gene sequence: CDR1 SGHTA, CDR2 FQGNSA. CDR3: CASSFTSGRMGEQYF. The CDR3 nucleotides are TGTGCCAGCAGCTTTACTAGCGGGAGGATGGGAGAGCAGTACTTC.

The chain uses TRBV7-3 and TRBJ1-1; weak D call: TRBD1 (6 bases). The CDR3 sequence is 13 residues long. Trimming took 5 bases from V and 8 from J, leaving 15 bases between them. Germline CDR1 reads SGHTA; CDR2 reads FQGTGA. CDR3 nucleotides: TGTGCCAGCAGCATCATAGGGGGGTCCGAAGCTTTCTTT. It is translated as CASSIIGGSEAFF.

The sample holds many counts of this clonotype. The rearrangement uses TRBV2 and TRBJ2-2; 8 bases fit TRBD1. The CDR3 has 13 residues. Looked up from germline, CDR1 is SNHLY and CDR2 is FYNNEI. With V trimmed by 9 bases and J by 7 bases, 7 bases remained unmatched. Here the CDR3 DNA reads TGTGCCAGGAAGGACAGGGATGGCGGGGAGCTGTTTTTT. Its translation: CARKDRDGGELFF.

This clonotype came up many times. V gene TRBV7-9 combines with J gene TRBJ2-1, with 8 bases matching TRBD1. V shed 5 bases, J shed 1 base, and the junction held 10 bases outside the gene matches. The germline gives CDR1 SEHNR, CDR2 FQNEAQ (reference sequence). The CDR3 is 17 amino acids. The CDR3 DNA reads TGTGCCAGCAGCATCCGACAGGGGACTTTATCCTACAATGAGCAGTTCTTC. This translates into CASSIRQGTLSYNEQFF.

The chain recombines TRBV29-1 with TRBJ2-7, with 8 bases fitting TRBD1. This CDR3 contains 15 residues. Germline CDR1 SQVTM, CDR2 ANQGSEA. The ends lost 6 bases at V and 2 bases at J; junction bases unmatched: 12. CDR3 in amino acids: CSVAGSGTGTYEQYF. CDR3 coding DNA: TGCAGCGTGGCGGGGTCCGGGACAGGTACCTACGAGCAGTACTTC.

The rearrangement uses TRBV5-5 and TRBJ2-7; maybe TRBD1 (6 bases). The CDR3 runs to 13 residues. Trimming stripped 0 bases from V and 3 bases from J, with 7 bases between. Germline-derived CDR1 and CDR2 are SGHKS and YYEKEE (reference sequence). As DNA, the CDR3 is TGTGCCAGCAGCTTGGAGGGGGTCTACGAGCAGTACTTC. Protein sequence: CASSLEGVYEQYF.

This clonotype was detected ten times or more. V and J are TRBV10-2 and TRBJ2-1; no reliable D call. This CDR3 is 15 amino acids long. V lost 8 bases to trimming and J lost 0 bases, with 14 bases between them. Germline V gene lookup returns CDR1 WSHSY and CDR2 SAAADI. The CDR3 bases are TGCGCCAGCTTTGGCTTGGCTAGCTCCTACAATGAGCAGTTCTTC. Translation: CASFGLASSYNEQFF.

This clonotype was counted many times. The chain carries TRBV10-3 and TRBJ2-3, with D tentatively TRBD2 (6 bases). The CDR3 extends over 13 amino acids. Germline V gene data show CDR1 as ENHRY and CDR2 as SYGVKD. Between the trimmed V and J ends, which lost 7 bases and 6 bases, there was a span of 14 bases. CDR3 bases: TGTGCCATCACGACGGGAGCAAGGGATACGCAGTATTTT. Amino acids: CAITTGARDTQYF.